These 29 T cell receptor beta chains originate from one sample sequenced in a study of identical twins. Each CDR3 protein gets one entry after TCRdb re-called the 5' RACE reads with MiXCR. The sample carries roughly 690,000 distinct CDR3 sequences, 6% to 6.5% recorded once. The source material was naive T cells sorted from blood. These receptors were obtained from a man between 18 and 35 years old in good health.

Many counts were recorded for this clonotype. The chain uses TRBV6-5 and TRBJ2-7; TRBD1 or TRBD2 may be the D gene (5 bases each). V was cut by 2 bases and J by 4 bases, with 12 bases left in between. This CDR3 is built from 14 residues. The germline V gene encodes CDR1 MNHEY and CDR2 SVGAGI. CDR3 sequence: CASSYTRGEYEQYF. CDR3 in DNA: TGTGCCAGCAGTTACACGAGGGGCGAGTACGAGCAGTACTTC.

J is TRBJ1-5 and V is TRBV20-1; 8 nucleotides line up with TRBD1. The CDR3 consists of 14 residues. CDR1 is DFQATT, CDR2 SNEGSKA, per germline (reference sequence). Germline trimming cut 6 bases from V and 2 bases from J; bases unmatched to any gene: 6. The CDR3 nucleotides read TGCAGTGCGGCCCAGGGGGCGGGCAATCAGCCCCAGCATTTT. Translated, it gives CSAAQGAGNQPQHF.

The rearrangement joins TRBV29-1 to TRBJ2-3; D is uncertain. V was cut by 4 bases and J by 0 bases, with 8 bases left in between. The V gene's germline CDR1 is SQVTM and CDR2 ANQGSEA. The CDR3 totals 13 residues. The CDR3 DNA reads TGCAGCGTTGCCCTTCACAGCACAGATACGCAGTATTTT. Its protein product is CSVALHSTDTQYF.

At least ten counts were recorded for this clonotype. CDR3 coding DNA: TGTGCCAGCAGTGAGGGACTAGCGGATTACAATGAGCAGTTCTTC. This codes for CASSEGLADYNEQFF. V and J are TRBV6-4 and TRBJ2-1; 11 bases line up with TRBD2. Trimming took 3 bases from V and 4 from J; bases not matched to a gene: 2. The CDR3 contains 15 residues. Per the germline V gene, CDR1 is MRHNA and CDR2 is SNTAGT.

The sample holds a few counts of this clonotype. V and J are TRBV9 and TRBJ2-5; 11 bases line up with TRBD1. The ends lost 6 bases at V and 5 bases at J; junction bases unmatched: 6. The CDR3 consists of 14 residues. CDR1 is SGDLS and CDR2 is YYNGEE in the germline V gene. DNA for the CDR3: TGTGCCAGCAACTCAGGGGACAGGGGGGAGACCCAGTACTTC. It is translated as CASNSGDRGETQYF.

This clonotype was recorded at least ten times. This chain connects TRBV20-1 to TRBJ2-1; TRBD2 matches 9 bases. V gave up 6 bases and J gave up 4 bases; unmatched junction bases: 10. The CDR3 totals 15 residues. Germline V CDR1 and CDR2: DFQATT, SNEGSKA (reference sequence). The CDR3 protein is CSARKPGLAYNEQFF. CDR3 in DNA: TGCAGTGCCCGAAAGCCGGGACTAGCTTACAATGAGCAGTTCTTC.

The chain is built from TRBV6-5 and TRBJ2-5; maybe TRBD2 (5 bases). The CDR3 contains 15 residues. V lost 2 bases and J lost 5, with 15 bases in between. Germline CDR1 MNHEY, CDR2 SVGAGI. The CDR3 DNA reads TGTGCCAGCAGTTACATCCGAGGGCAGGCGGAGACCCAGTACTTC. Translated: CASSYIRGQAETQYF.

This clonotype was picked up many times. The chain is built from TRBV6-4 and TRBJ2-1; TRBD1 or TRBD2 may be the D gene (5 bases each). Germline V gene lookup returns CDR1 MRHNA and CDR2 SNTAGT. V shed 4 bases and J shed 9 bases, with 16 bases lying between them. The CDR3 contains 14 residues. CDR3 in DNA: TGTGCCAGCAGTGTAAACCCAAGGGGACCTGAGCAGTTCTTC. Translating gives CASSVNPRGPEQFF.

In regard to this clonotype: A single base separates this from a much larger clone, so it may be a read error. The CDR3 nucleotides read TGTGCCAGCAGTCCAACAGGGTCTAGCGAGCAGTTCGTC. Translated, it gives CASSPTGSSEQFV. V gene TRBV27 combines with J gene TRBJ2-7; D tentatively fits TRBD1 or TRBD2 (6 bases each). The CDR3 runs 13 residues. The germline V gene has CDR1 MNHEY and CDR2 SMNVEV (reference sequence).

This clonotype was seen more than once but under ten times. The genes are TRBV7-9 and TRBJ1-1; 8 nucleotides match TRBD1. The CDR3 is 17 amino acids. CDR1 and CDR2 (germline): SEHNR, FQNEAQ (reference sequence). Trimming took 1 base from V and 5 from J; bases not matched to a gene: 12. The DNA of the CDR3 is TGTGCCAGCAGCTTAGTGGGGCAGGGGGCGTTAGAAACTGAAGCTTTCTTT. It translates to CASSLVGQGALETEAFF.

This clonotype was detected ten times or more. The gene calls are TRBV29-1 and TRBJ1-6; D gene ambiguous. Germline V CDR1 and CDR2: SQVTM, ANQGSEA. This CDR3 contains 13 residues. Trimming cost V 4 bases and J 7 bases, with 11 bases left between them. This CDR3 reads CSVVEGSNSPLHF. CDR3 coding DNA: TGCAGCGTTGTCGAGGGTTCGAATTCACCCCTCCACTTT. The full variable domain, with the rest looked up from reference TRBV29-1 and TRBJ1-6, is SAVISQKPSRDICQRGTSLTIQCQVDSQVTMMFWYRQQPGQSLTLIATANQGSEATYESGFVIDKFPISRPNLTFSTLTVSNMSPEDSSIYLCSVVEGSNSPLHFGNGTRLTVT.

This clonotype was seen only a few times. The chain links TRBV12-3 or TRBV12-4 to TRBJ2-1; possibly TRBD2 for D (6 bases). The CDR3 extends over 15 amino acids. V lost 0 bases to trimming and J lost 2 bases, with 8 bases between them. In DNA form, the CDR3 reads TGTGCCAGCAGTTTAGCGGAGGGTCCCTACAATGAGCAGTTCTTC. It is translated as CASSLAEGPYNEQFF.

The V call is TRBV6-5, the J call TRBJ2-7, with 7 bases that match TRBD1. The CDR3 contains 16 residues. Germline values: CDR1 MNHEY, CDR2 SVGAGI. With 4 bases clipped from V and 0 bases from J, the junction kept 9 bases outside the gene matches. CDR3 bases: TGTGCCAGCAGTTGGCCGGGACAGAGGAGCTCCTACGAGCAGTACTTC. As protein: CASSWPGQRSSYEQYF.

This clonotype has more than one count but fewer than ten. The rearrangement uses TRBV18 and TRBJ2-1, with D perhaps given as TRBD1 or TRBD2 (6 bases each). The V gene's germline CDR1 is KGHSH and CDR2 LQKENI. V was pared by 3 bases and J by 2 bases, with 8 bases between. The CDR3 is 14 residues long. CDR3 sequence: CASSPRGPYNEQFF. The DNA for the CDR3 is TGTGCCAGCTCACCTCGGGGGCCCTACAATGAGCAGTTCTTC.

This clonotype was recorded many times. The genes are TRBV7-8 and TRBJ2-7; D gene unclear. Trimming pared 1 base from V and 3 bases from J, leaving 10 bases between. Per the germline V gene, CDR1 is SGHVS and CDR2 is FQNEAQ. The CDR3 consists of 14 residues. The CDR3 sequence: CASSLEEHRYEQYF. The CDR3 DNA reads as TGTGCCAGCAGCTTAGAGGAACACCGCTACGAGCAGTACTTC.

At least ten counts were recorded for this clonotype. The rearrangement joins TRBV15 to TRBJ2-2, with D uncertain. Per germline, CDR1 LNHNV and CDR2 YYDKDF (reference sequence). The CDR3 spans 13 residues. V was cut by 0 bases and J by 6 bases, with 5 bases left in between. CDR3 DNA sequence: TGTGCCACCAGCAGAGATTATTCCGGGGAGCTGTTTTTT. It translates to CATSRDYSGELFF.

The sample holds a few counts of this clonotype. The chain is built from TRBV20-1 and TRBJ2-5; weak D call: TRBD2 (5 bases). The CDR3 contains 17 residues. Germline CDR1 DFQATT, CDR2 SNEGSKA (reference sequence). V lost 5 bases, J lost 2 bases, and 24 bases lay in between. The CDR3 reads CSASKRSGSPVQETQYF. Here the CDR3 DNA reads TGCAGTGCTTCGAAACGGTCGGGAAGTCCGGTTCAAGAGACCCAGTACTTC.

This clonotype has ten or more counts. The V call is TRBV5-1, the J call TRBJ2-1, with 11 nucleotides matching TRBD2. In germline, CDR1 is SGHRS, CDR2 YFSETQ. Trimming cost V 0 bases and J 0 bases; bases outside gene matches: 2. The CDR3 extends over 17 amino acids. The CDR3 region is CASSLGLAGSSYNEQFF. CDR3 sequence (DNA): TGCGCCAGCAGCTTGGGACTAGCGGGGAGCTCCTACAATGAGCAGTTCTTC. Based on the CDR3 plus reference TRBV5-1 and TRBJ2-1, the full variable domain is KAGVTQTPRYLIKTRGQQVTLSCSPISGHRSVSWYQQTPGQGLQFLFEYFSETQRNKGNFPGRFSGRQFSNSRSEMNVSTLELGDSALYLCASSLGLAGSSYNEQFFGPGTRLTVL.

V is TRBV5-1 and J is TRBJ1-4, with TRBD1 as a possible D gene (5 bases). Trimming pared 4 bases from V and 10 bases from J, leaving 26 bases between. From germline, CDR1 is SGHRS and CDR2 YFSETQ. The CDR3 covers 17 residues. The CDR3 loop is CASSPDGQGSGSGKLFF. In nucleotides, the CDR3 is TGCGCCAGCAGCCCCGATGGTCAGGGCAGTGGCTCCGGAAAACTGTTTTTT.

The V gene is TRBV20-1, the J gene TRBJ2-2; D might be TRBD2 (6 bases). CDR3 size: 19 residues. Germline lookup yields CDR1 DFQATT and CDR2 SNEGSKA (reference sequence). The V end lost 0 bases, the J end lost 0 bases, and 20 bases lay between the germline ends. The CDR3 sequence: CSARDRWKGGVSNTGELFF. CDR3 in DNA: TGCAGTGCTAGAGATCGGTGGAAGGGAGGCGTGTCGAACACCGGGGAGCTGTTTTTT.

The V gene is TRBV6-1, the J gene TRBJ2-7; D is perhaps TRBD2 (5 bases). CDR1 MNHNS and CDR2 SASEGT come from the germline V gene. The CDR3 extends over 15 amino acids. V was shortened by 5 bases and J by 2 bases, with 16 bases between the two germline ends. The DNA for the CDR3 is TGTGCCAGCAGTATTTACGCAAGCGGAACCTACGAGCAGTACTTC. Amino acid sequence: CASSIYASGTYEQYF.

This clonotype was counted many times. This rearrangement joins TRBV6-1 to TRBJ1-4, with 11 bases that match TRBD1. Germline V CDR1 and CDR2: MNHNS, SASEGT. The CDR3 extends over 17 amino acids. Trimming took 6 bases from V and 10 from J; bases not matched to a gene: 16. CDR3 bases: TGTGCCAGCAGCCCACCGCGCGGCACGGGACAGGGGGTAAAACTGTTTTTT. This codes for CASSPPRGTGQGVKLFF.

The table lists this clonotype with many counts. The gene calls are TRBV7-9 and TRBJ2-3, with 7 positions matching TRBD2. The V gene's germline CDR1 is SEHNR and CDR2 FQNEAQ (reference sequence). V lost 6 bases to trimming and J lost 0 bases; unmatched junction nucleotides: 9. This CDR3 region has 16 residues. CDR3 region: CASSPERDVSTDTQYF. The CDR3 region has the DNA TGTGCCAGCAGTCCAGAGCGGGACGTAAGCACAGATACGCAGTATTTT. Looking up the rest from reference TRBV7-9 and TRBJ2-3 gives the full variable domain: DTGVSQNPRHKITKRGQNVTFRCDPISEHNRLYWYRQTLGQGPEFLTYFQNEAQLEKSRLLSDRFSAERPKGSFSTLEIQRTEQGDSAMYLCASSPERDVSTDTQYFGPGTRLTVL.

This chain joins TRBV4-1 and TRBJ2-1; 11 bases map to TRBD2. This CDR3 has 17 amino acids. V shed 1 base and J 6 bases; nucleotides not matched to a gene: 8. Germline V gene sequence: CDR1 MGHRA, CDR2 YSYEKL. The CDR3 reads CASSQVANGLAGNEQFF. For the CDR3, the DNA is TGCGCCAGCAGCCAAGTCGCCAACGGACTAGCGGGCAATGAGCAGTTCTTC.

Turning to this clonotype: Given a much more abundant clone one base away, this may be a read error. This chain uses TRBV25-1 with TRBJ2-5; D gene ambiguous. This CDR3 spans 11 amino acids. Between the trimmed V and J ends, which lost 5 bases and 4 bases, there was a span of 5 bases. Germline lookup yields CDR1 MGHDK and CDR2 SYGVNS. Here the CDR3 DNA reads TGTGCCAGCAGTTTTATAGAGACCCAGTACTTC. Its protein product is CASSFIETQYF.

This clonotype has only one observation. The V call is TRBV23-1, the J call TRBJ2-3; D uncertain. TRBV23-1 is placed among ORFs of uncertain function. CDR3 length: 14 amino acids. V was cut by 4 bases and J by 4 bases, with 12 bases left in between. The CDR3 DNA reads TGCGCCAGCAGTCGAGACTGGAGAGCAGATACGCAGTATTTT. Its translation is CASSRDWRADTQYF.

This clonotype was seen ten or more times. This rearrangement joins TRBV6-5 to TRBJ1-4, with D perhaps TRBD1 (6 bases). The CDR3 runs to 16 residues. The germline V and J ends were trimmed by 7 bases and 5 bases, with 20 bases remaining between them. Per germline, CDR1 MNHEY and CDR2 SVGAGI. CDR3 sequence (DNA): TGTGCCAGCAAGTTTCGCCTACAGGGAATGAATGAAAAACTGTTTTTT. It encodes CASKFRLQGMNEKLFF.

In its sample, this clonotype was seen many times. V gene TRBV29-1 combines with J gene TRBJ1-4, with a possible D match to TRBD1 (5 bases). Trimming took 4 bases from V and 8 from J, leaving 14 bases between them. Germline lookup yields CDR1 SQVTM and CDR2 ANQGSEA. This CDR3 region has 13 residues. The CDR3 sequence: CSVASRQSEKLFF. The DNA of the CDR3 is TGCAGCGTTGCTAGTCGACAGAGCGAAAAACTGTTTTTT. Full variable domain (rest looked up from reference TRBV29-1 and TRBJ1-4): SAVISQKPSRDICQRGTSLTIQCQVDSQVTMMFWYRQQPGQSLTLIATANQGSEATYESGFVIDKFPISRPNLTFSTLTVSNMSPEDSSIYLCSVASRQSEKLFFGSGTQLSVL.

The chain combines TRBV7-7 with TRBJ2-3; 10 bases are a match to TRBD2. This CDR3 has 15 residues. Trimming cost V 5 bases and J 3 bases; bases outside gene matches: 5. Germline V CDR1 and CDR2: SSHAT, FNYEAQ (reference sequence). The CDR3 reads CASSKSSGSTDTQYF. The CDR3 DNA follows: TGTGCCAGCAGCAAATCTAGCGGGAGTACAGATACGCAGTATTTT.